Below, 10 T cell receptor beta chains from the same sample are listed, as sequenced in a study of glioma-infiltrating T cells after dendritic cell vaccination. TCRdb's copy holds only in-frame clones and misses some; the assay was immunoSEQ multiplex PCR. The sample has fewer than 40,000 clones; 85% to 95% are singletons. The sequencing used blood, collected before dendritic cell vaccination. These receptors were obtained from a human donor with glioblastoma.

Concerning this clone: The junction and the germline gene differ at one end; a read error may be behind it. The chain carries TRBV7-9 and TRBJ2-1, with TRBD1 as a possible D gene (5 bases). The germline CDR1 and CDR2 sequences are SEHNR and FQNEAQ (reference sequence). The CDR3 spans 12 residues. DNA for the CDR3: TGTGCCAGCAGCTACCTCACAGGACAATCGGTCTTC. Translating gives CASSYLTGQSVF.

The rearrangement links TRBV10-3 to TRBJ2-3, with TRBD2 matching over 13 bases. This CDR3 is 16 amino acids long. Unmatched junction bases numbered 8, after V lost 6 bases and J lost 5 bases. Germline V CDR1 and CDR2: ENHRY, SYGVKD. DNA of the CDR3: TGTGCCATCAGCGCGGGACTAGCGGGGTGGAAAGATACGCAGTATTTT. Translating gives CAISAGLAGWKDTQYF.

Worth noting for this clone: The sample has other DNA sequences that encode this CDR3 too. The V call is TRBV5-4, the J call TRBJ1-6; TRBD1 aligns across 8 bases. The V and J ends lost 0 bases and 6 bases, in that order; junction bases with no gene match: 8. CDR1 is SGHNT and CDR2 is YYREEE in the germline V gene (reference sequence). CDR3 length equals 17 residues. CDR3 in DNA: TGTGCCAGCAGCTTGGGTGGAGCAGGGGGCATTAATTCACCCCTCCACTTT. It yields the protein CASSLGGAGGINSPLHF.

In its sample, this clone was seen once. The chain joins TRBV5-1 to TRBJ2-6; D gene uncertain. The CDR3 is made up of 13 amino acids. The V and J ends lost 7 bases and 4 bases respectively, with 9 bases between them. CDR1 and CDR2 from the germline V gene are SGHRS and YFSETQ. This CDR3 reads CASLDAGANVLTF. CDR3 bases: TGCGCCAGCCTAGACGCCGGGGCCAACGTCCTGACTTTC.

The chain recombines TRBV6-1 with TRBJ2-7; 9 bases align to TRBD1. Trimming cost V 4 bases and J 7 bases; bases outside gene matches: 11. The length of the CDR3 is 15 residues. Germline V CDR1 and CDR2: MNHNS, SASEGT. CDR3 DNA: TGTGCCAGCAGTGGAAGTGGACAGGGGATAGGGGAGCAGTACTTC. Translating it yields CASSGSGQGIGEQYF.

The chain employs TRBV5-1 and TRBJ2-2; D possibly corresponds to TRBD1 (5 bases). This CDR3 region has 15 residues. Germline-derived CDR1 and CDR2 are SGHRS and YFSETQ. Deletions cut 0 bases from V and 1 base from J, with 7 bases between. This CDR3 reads CASSLARVNTGELFF. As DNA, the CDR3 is TGCGCCAGCAGCTTGGCCAGGGTGAACACCGGGGAGCTGTTTTTT.

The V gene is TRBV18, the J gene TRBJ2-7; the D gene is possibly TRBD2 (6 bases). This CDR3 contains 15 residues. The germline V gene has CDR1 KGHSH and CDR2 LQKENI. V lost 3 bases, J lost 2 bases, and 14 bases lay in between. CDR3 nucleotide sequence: TGTGCCAGCTCACCTCGTGGCGGGGAAACCTACGAGCAGTACTTC. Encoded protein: CASSPRGGETYEQYF.

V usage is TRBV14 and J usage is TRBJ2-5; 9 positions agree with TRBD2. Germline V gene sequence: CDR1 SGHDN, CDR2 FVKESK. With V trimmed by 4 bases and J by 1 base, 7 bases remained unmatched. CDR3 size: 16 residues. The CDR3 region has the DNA TGTGCCAGCAGCCCGGAGCGGGGGGCATTCCAAGAGACCCAGTACTTC. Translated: CASSPERGAFQETQYF.

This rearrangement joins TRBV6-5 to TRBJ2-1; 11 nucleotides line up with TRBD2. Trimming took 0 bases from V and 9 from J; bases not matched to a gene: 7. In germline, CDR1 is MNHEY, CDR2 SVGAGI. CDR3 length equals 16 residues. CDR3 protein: CASSYSTSGGHSEQFF. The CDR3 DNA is TGTGCCAGCAGTTACTCAACTAGCGGGGGTCATAGTGAGCAGTTCTTC.

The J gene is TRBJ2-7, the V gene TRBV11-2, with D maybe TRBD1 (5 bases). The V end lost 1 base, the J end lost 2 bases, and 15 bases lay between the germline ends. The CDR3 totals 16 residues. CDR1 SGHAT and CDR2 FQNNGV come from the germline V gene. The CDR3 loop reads CASSLAHLGAAYEQYF. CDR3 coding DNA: TGTGCCAGCAGCTTAGCCCACCTAGGGGCGGCCTACGAGCAGTACTTC.